This section outlines one T cell receptor (beta chain) sequence together with its context. The CDR3 sequence is 17 residues long. After removal of 4 bases from V and 3 bases from J, the junction contained 12 bases not matched to a gene. Germline V gene lookup returns CDR1 LGHNA and CDR2 YNFKEQ. These data originate in a study of blood T cell repertoires in COVID-19. Profiling relied on immunoSEQ multiplex PCR, and the TCRdb table lists in-frame clones only, not all of them. The sample holds 70,000 to 85,000 clones; around 83% are singletons and the top ten take roughly 10%. Material: peripheral blood. The chain couples TRBV4-2 to TRBJ2-3; 8 nucleotides line up with TRBD1. The TCR was taken from a human donor in a cohort sampled during active COVID-19. The CDR3, as DNA: TGTGCCAGCAGCCCAGGGGCTAACAGGGGGAGGACAGATACGCAGTATTTT. It specifies CASSPGANRGRTDTQYF.